This T cell receptor beta chain appears in the sequencing data of a study of cytomegalovirus exposure and HLA in healthy donors. Turning to this clone: Its antigen is unidentified.

Study-level findings and limits: About 87% or about 30% of the time was how often most TCR beta V segments were productive, according to an earlier analysis. The Asian-associated ancestry cluster reportedly had fewer N-insertions than the approximately 700-donor mean in a later analysis. Presence/absence analyses supposed approximately even sequencing depth among donors. In a later analysis, TCR beta V- and J-gene trimming showed a link to a missense DCLRE1C variant.

Germline CDR1 is ENHRY and CDR2 is SYGVKD. Trimming stripped 3 bases from V and 3 bases from J, with 9 bases between. This CDR3 contains 14 residues. The PCR employed 60 Vbeta primers together with 13 Jbeta primers. This table comes from immunoSEQ multiplex PCR, and its TCRdb copy is limited to in-frame clones, with some not included. The data hold just over 200,000 clones, with 82% observed a single time. The chain combines TRBV10-3 with TRBJ2-1; D remains ambiguous. The TCR comes from a woman in her thirties or forties in good health and CMV-seronegative. Sequencing was performed on PBMCs. Here the CDR3 reads CAISEPGLYNEQFF. The CDR3 DNA follows: TGTGCCATCAGTGAACCAGGCCTCTACAATGAGCAGTTCTTC.